One sample yielded the 29 T cell receptor beta chains listed below, sequenced in a study of T cell responses to AZD1222 COVID-19 vaccine. Data came from immunoSEQ multiplex PCR; TCRdb stores just in-frame clones and leaves some out. Among about 160,000 clones listed, over 75% were seen once. The sample in question was peripheral blood, obtained 28 days after the second AZD1222 dose. The receptors stem from an adult who received the AZD1222 COVID-19 vaccine.

V usage is TRBV7-2 and J usage is TRBJ1-2; tentatively, D is TRBD1 (6 bases). The CDR3 has 14 residues. Trimming shortened V by 5 bases and J by 7 bases, and 17 bases separated the two germline ends. Germline V lookup: CDR1 SGHTA, CDR2 FQGNSA. The CDR3 DNA reads as TGTGCCAGCAGCCTCCCGTACGGGGGCGGTGGCTACACCTTC. Translating it yields CASSLPYGGGGYTF. Drawing the rest from reference TRBV7-2 and TRBJ1-2, the complete variable domain is GAGVSQSPSNKVTEKGKDVELRCDPISGHTALYWYRQSLGQGLEFLIYFQGNSAPDKSGLPSDRFSAERTGGSVSTLTIQRTQQEDSAVYLCASSLPYGGGGYTFGSGTRLTVV.

The CDR3 spells CASSPRGSSANEQFF. Here the CDR3 DNA reads TGTGCCAGCAGCCCGCGGGGGAGCTCTGCCAATGAGCAGTTCTTC. This chain connects TRBV7-2 to TRBJ2-1, with TRBD2 identical over 7 bases. Germline-derived CDR1 and CDR2 are SGHTA and FQGNSA. V trimming: 5 bases; J trimming: 6 bases; junction bases outside the gene matches: 10. The CDR3 covers 15 residues.

The chain recombines TRBV25-1 with TRBJ2-3; no clear D gene. V was clipped by 3 bases and J by 2 bases, with 6 bases between them. CDR1 is MGHDK and CDR2 is SYGVNS in the germline V gene. This CDR3 is 13 amino acids long. As DNA, the CDR3 is TGTGCCAGCAGTGACCGCCACACAGATACGCAGTATTTT. It yields the protein CASSDRHTDTQYF. Variable domain in full (rest from reference TRBV25-1 and TRBJ2-3): EADIYQTPRYLVIGTGKKITLECSQTMGHDKMYWYQQDPGMELHLIHYSYGVNSTEKGDLSSESTVSRIRTEHFPLTLESARPSHTSQYLCASSDRHTDTQYFGPGTRLTVL.

The rearrangement links TRBV6-5 to TRBJ1-2, with D maybe TRBD1 (5 bases). Germline values: CDR1 MNHEY, CDR2 SVGAGI. V lost 5 bases and J 4 bases, leaving 14 bases between the germline ends. The CDR3 consists of 14 residues. The CDR3 DNA sequence: TGTGCCAGCAGTCCAAACGAGGGACTCTATGGCTACACCTTC. It encodes CASSPNEGLYGYTF.

The chain joins TRBV6-2 or TRBV6-3 to TRBJ1-2; D gene ambiguous. This CDR3 comprises 14 residues. Deletions cut 6 bases from V and 4 bases from J, with 15 bases between. The germline CDR1 and CDR2 sequences are MNHEY and SVGEGT. For the CDR3, the DNA is TGTGCCAGCAGCCCCAGGACTAGCCCCTATGGCTACACCTTC. It is translated as CASSPRTSPYGYTF.

In DNA, the CDR3 is TGTGCCAGCAGACTAGACAGGGGGAACACTGAAGCTTTCTTT. Protein sequence: CASRLDRGNTEAFF. V usage is TRBV11-2 and J usage is TRBJ1-1; 8 bases are a match to TRBD1. Germline V gives CDR1 SGHAT, CDR2 FQNNGV. The CDR3 runs to 14 residues. Unmatched junction bases numbered 4, after V lost 6 bases and J lost 1 base.

This clone has a single count. The V and J genes are TRBV27 and TRBJ2-2, with 8 bases matching TRBD1. The V segment lost 5 bases and the J segment 5 bases; nucleotides outside the gene matches: 7. Germline CDR1 MNHEY, CDR2 SMNVEV (reference sequence). This CDR3 region has 15 residues. The CDR3, as DNA: TGTGCCAGCAGTATGGGGACAGGCGTTACCGGGGAGCTGTTTTTT. Translated, it gives CASSMGTGVTGELFF.

J is TRBJ1-1 and V is TRBV4-1; maybe TRBD1 (6 bases). Germline loops: CDR1 MGHRA, CDR2 YSYEKL. Between the trimmed V and J ends, which lost 6 bases and 5 bases, there was a span of 19 bases. There are 15 residues in the CDR3. The CDR3: CASRPGEGPRTEAFF. The CDR3 DNA sequence: TGCGCCAGCAGGCCAGGGGAGGGCCCGAGGACTGAAGCTTTCTTT.

DNA for the CDR3: TGTGCCAGCAGTGAAGCTGGGGCAACCTTCGGCTACGAGCAGTACTTC. The encoded protein is CASSEAGATFGYEQYF. V and J are TRBV6-1 and TRBJ2-7; maybe TRBD1 (5 bases). Germline V lookup: CDR1 MNHNS, CDR2 SASEGT. CDR3 size: 16 residues. The V gene lost 0 bases and the J gene lost 3 bases, with 15 bases spanning the gap.

The chain has TRBV6-2 or TRBV6-3 and TRBJ1-6; D is uncertain. Germline V gene sequence: CDR1 MNHEY, CDR2 SVGEGT. The CDR3 has 14 amino acids. Trimming took off 5 bases at V and 8 bases at J, with 13 bases between the two ends. CDR3 loop: CASSGRPGDSPLHF. The CDR3 DNA is TGTGCCAGCAGTGGGCGCCCCGGGGATTCACCCCTCCACTTT.

This clone came up many times. This chain connects TRBV5-1 to TRBJ1-2; unclear D gene. V dropped 4 bases and J dropped 2 bases, with 6 bases sitting between them. Looked up from germline, CDR1 is SGHRS and CDR2 is YFSETQ. CDR3 length: 12 amino acids. CDR3 DNA sequence: TGCGCCAGCAGCCTAACAAACTATGGCTACACCTTC. It specifies CASSLTNYGYTF.

V gene TRBV4-2 combines with J gene TRBJ1-3; D is ambiguous. The CDR3 runs 15 residues. Germline V gene sequence: CDR1 LGHNA, CDR2 YNFKEQ. Deletions cut 4 bases from V and 0 bases from J, with 10 bases between. DNA for the CDR3: TGTGCCAGCAGCCGTACAGAAAACTCTGGAAACACCATATATTTT. Amino acids: CASSRTENSGNTIYF.

The V and J genes are TRBV19 and TRBJ2-3; TRBD2 might be the D (7 bases). This CDR3 contains 15 residues. CDR1 is LNHDA and CDR2 is SQIVND in the germline V gene (reference sequence). V was clipped by 7 bases and J by 4 bases, with 18 bases between them. The CDR3 region has the DNA TGTGCCAGTACCCGGGGGAGGGGGTCGGCAGATACGCAGTATTTT. Amino acid sequence: CASTRGRGSADTQYF.

The chain combines TRBV2 with TRBJ2-7, with D uncertain. CDR1 and CDR2 (germline): SNHLY, FYNNEI. The CDR3 covers 13 residues. The V gene lost 6 bases and the J gene lost 9 bases, with 18 bases spanning the gap. Here the CDR3 DNA reads TGTGCCAGCAGCGAAACCACTCAAACCGGGCAGTACTTC. Its protein is CASSETTQTGQYF. The full variable domain, its missing parts supplied by reference TRBV2 and TRBJ2-7, is EPEVTQTPSHQVTQMGQEVILRCVPISNHLYFYWYRQILGQKVEFLVSFYNNEISEKSEIFDDQFSVERPDGSNFTLKIRSTKLEDSAMYFCASSETTQTGQYFGPGTRLTVT.

The chain has TRBV24-1 and TRBJ2-7; 9 positions agree with TRBD2. Germline V gives CDR1 KGHDR, CDR2 SFDVKD. The CDR3 sequence is 15 residues long. V dropped 0 bases and J dropped 5; count of bases not matched to a gene: 4. CDR3 residues: CATSDLSSGADEQYF. CDR3 in DNA: TGTGCCACCAGTGATTTGTCTAGCGGGGCCGACGAGCAGTACTTC.

V usage is TRBV11-1 and J usage is TRBJ2-7, with a weak D call TRBD2 (5 bases). The V end lost 4 bases, the J end lost 2 bases, and 12 bases lay between the germline ends. Germline-derived CDR1 and CDR2 are SGHAT and FQDESV (reference sequence). This CDR3 spans 14 amino acids. The DNA for the CDR3 is TGTGCCAGCAGCTCAACTAGGGTCGCCTACGAGCAGTACTTC. It encodes CASSSTRVAYEQYF.

The rearrangement links TRBV4-1 to TRBJ1-1; no firm D call. The germline V gene has CDR1 MGHRA and CDR2 YSYEKL. Trimming left V 2 bases short and J 0 bases short, with 10 bases between. The CDR3 contains 15 residues. This CDR3 is CASSQSPVMNTEAFF. Here the CDR3 DNA reads TGCGCCAGCAGCCAATCTCCAGTCATGAACACTGAAGCTTTCTTT.

The count of this clone is one. The chain joins TRBV9 to TRBJ1-2; no clear D. CDR1 and CDR2 (germline): SGDLS, YYNGEE. The CDR3 loop spans 13 amino acids. Trimming shortened V by 0 bases and J by 2 bases, and 5 bases separated the two germline ends. CDR3 sequence: CASSVELNYGYTF. As DNA, the CDR3 is TGTGCCAGCAGCGTAGAGCTGAACTATGGCTACACCTTC. Supplemented by reference TRBV9 and TRBJ1-2, the full variable domain reads DSGVTQTPKHLITATGQRVTLRCSPRSGDLSVYWYQQSLDQGLQFLIQYYNGEERAKGNILERFSAQQFPDLHSELNLSSLELGDSALYFCASSVELNYGYTFGSGTRLTVV.

The rearrangement links TRBV12-5 to TRBJ2-3; 9 nucleotides line up with TRBD1. Trimming removed 5 bases from V and 6 bases from J; junction bases left unmatched: 6. The CDR3 is 14 residues long. Germline CDR1 LGHNT, CDR2 FRNRAP. As DNA, the CDR3 is TGTGCTAGTGGTCCTTGGACAGGGGAGGATACGCAGTATTTT. Encoded protein: CASGPWTGEDTQYF.

This clone was picked up one time. The genes are TRBV12-3 or TRBV12-4 and TRBJ2-7, with D perhaps matching TRBD1 or TRBD2 (6 bases each). CDR3 size: 13 residues. Trimming took off 3 bases at V and 4 bases at J, with 10 bases between the two ends. CDR3 amino acids: CASSFRGRYEQYF. CDR3 nucleotides: TGTGCCAGCAGTTTCCGGGGGCGGTACGAGCAGTACTTC.

V usage is TRBV2 and J usage is TRBJ1-5; 8 nucleotides align to TRBD1. The CDR3 has 15 amino acids. The V gene end was trimmed by 6 bases and the J gene end by 7 bases; junction bases not matched to a gene: 11. From germline, CDR1 is SNHLY and CDR2 FYNNEI. As DNA, the CDR3 is TGTGCCAGCAGCCGCACCCAGGGGGCTGGACAGCCCCAGCATTTT. Protein: CASSRTQGAGQPQHF.

The chain joins TRBV10-1 to TRBJ2-1; 7 bases line up with TRBD1. V was pared by 6 bases and J by 0 bases, with 5 bases of the junction left unmatched. Germline CDR1 is WNHNN and CDR2 is SYGVQD (reference sequence). The CDR3 consists of 15 residues. CDR3 residues: CASSQAGGSYNEQFF. The CDR3 nucleotides are TGCGCCAGCAGCCAAGCAGGGGGCTCCTACAATGAGCAGTTCTTC.

This chain links TRBV3-1 (or the pseudogene TRBV3-2) with TRBJ1-4; the D gene is possibly TRBD1 (5 bases). The CDR3 runs to 14 residues. Germline loops: CDR1 LGHDT, CDR2 YNNKEL (reference sequence). V was shortened by 0 bases and J by 5 bases, with 7 bases between the two germline ends. The CDR3 DNA reads TGTGCCAGCAGCCAAGACAGGGACAATGAAAAACTGTTTTTT. Translation gives CASSQDRDNEKLFF.

CDR3 DNA sequence: TGTGCCAGCAGAGAGCAAAGCAATCAGCCCCAGCATTTT. Protein product: CASREQSNQPQHF. The rearrangement joins TRBV6-5 to TRBJ1-5; D gene uncertain. Germline values: CDR1 MNHEY, CDR2 SVGAGI. CDR3 length equals 13 residues. With 6 bases removed from V and 1 base from J, the gap between germline ends came to 7 bases.

The CDR3 protein is CASSPGAPSGGPGYEQYF. The CDR3 DNA is TGTGCCAGCAGCCCCGGGGCACCTAGCGGGGGCCCCGGGTACGAGCAGTACTTC. The chain is built from TRBV7-9 and TRBJ2-7, with 10 bases fitting TRBD2. V shed 5 bases and J 4 bases; nucleotides not matched to a gene: 17. CDR3 length: 18 residues. From germline, CDR1 is SEHNR and CDR2 FQNEAQ (reference sequence).

This sequence joins TRBV10-1 and TRBJ2-7; D not resolved. This CDR3 contains 13 residues. Trimming removed 3 bases from V and 3 bases from J, with 9 bases in between. The germline gives CDR1 WNHNN, CDR2 SYGVQD (reference sequence). The CDR3 DNA reads TGCGCCAGCAGTGATAACCCAAGCTACGAGCAGTACTTC. Translation gives CASSDNPSYEQYF.

The J gene is TRBJ2-7, the V gene TRBV5-4; D gene uncertain. Germline loops: CDR1 SGHNT, CDR2 YYREEE (reference sequence). V gave up 4 bases and J gave up 3 bases, with 8 bases separating them. This CDR3 contains 12 residues. The CDR3 loop is CASSVWGYEQYF. As DNA, the CDR3 is TGTGCCAGCAGCGTTTGGGGCTACGAGCAGTACTTC.

This chain connects TRBV19 to TRBJ2-2; no reliable D call. The ends were cut back, 7 bases at V and 1 base at J, with 4 bases in the middle. This CDR3 is 12 amino acids long. CDR1 LNHDA and CDR2 SQIVND come from the germline V gene (reference sequence). CDR3 DNA: TGTGCCAGTAAGATGAACACCGGGGAGCTGTTTTTT. It specifies CASKMNTGELFF.

The rearrangement links TRBV7-3 to TRBJ1-1; unclear D gene. This CDR3 is built from 14 residues. Germline V lookup: CDR1 SGHTA, CDR2 FQGTGA. The V and J ends lost 5 bases and 3 bases respectively, with 13 bases between them. The CDR3 loop reads CASSPRGRDTEAFF. The CDR3 DNA sequence: TGTGCCAGCAGCCCTAGAGGTCGGGACACTGAAGCTTTCTTT. Complete variable domain (other parts from reference TRBV7-3 and TRBJ1-1): GAGVSQTPSNKVTEKGKYVELRCDPISGHTALYWYRQSLGQGPEFLIYFQGTGAADDSGLPNDRFFAVRPEGSVSTLKIQRTERGDSAVYLCASSPRGRDTEAFFGQGTRLTVV.